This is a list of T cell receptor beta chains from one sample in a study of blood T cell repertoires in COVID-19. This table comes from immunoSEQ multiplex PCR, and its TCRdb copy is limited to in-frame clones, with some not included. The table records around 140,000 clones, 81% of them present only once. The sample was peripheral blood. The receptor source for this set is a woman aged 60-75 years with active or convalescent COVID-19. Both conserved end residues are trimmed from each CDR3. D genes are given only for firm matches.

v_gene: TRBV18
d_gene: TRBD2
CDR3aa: ASSPRSGRYDEQY

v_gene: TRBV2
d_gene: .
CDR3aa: ASSETGTYEQY

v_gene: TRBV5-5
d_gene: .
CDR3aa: ASSLDLSQGWTEAF

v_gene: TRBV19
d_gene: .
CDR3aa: ASSMGGLGNQPQH

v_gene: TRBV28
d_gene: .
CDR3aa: ASSLSRFDYEQY

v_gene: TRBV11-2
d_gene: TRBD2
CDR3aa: ASSSLGLAGVEQY

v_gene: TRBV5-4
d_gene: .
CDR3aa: ASSSGVTDTQY

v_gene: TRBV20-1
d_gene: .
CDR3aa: SASGQENTEAF

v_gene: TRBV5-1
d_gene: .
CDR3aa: ASSPRTSTDTQY

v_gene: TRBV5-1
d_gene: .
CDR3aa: ASSFERETDTQY

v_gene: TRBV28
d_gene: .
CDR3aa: ASSLGPGTPTAGGTEAF

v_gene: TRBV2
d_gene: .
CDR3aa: ASRPGTFWATEAF

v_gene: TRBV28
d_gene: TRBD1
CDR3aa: ASSRGTGPEAF

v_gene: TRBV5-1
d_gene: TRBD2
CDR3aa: ASSVEPGTSKTQY

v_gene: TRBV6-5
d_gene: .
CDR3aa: ASRGQTENYNEQF

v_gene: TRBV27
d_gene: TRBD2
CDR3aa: ASSWLAGGDTQY

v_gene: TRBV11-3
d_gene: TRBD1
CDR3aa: ASSSDRVEQF

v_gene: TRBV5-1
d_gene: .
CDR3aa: ASRTGGGSSTDTQY

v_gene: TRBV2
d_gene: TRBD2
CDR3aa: ASSTPGTSGGRITDTQY

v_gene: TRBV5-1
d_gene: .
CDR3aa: ASSSGVIQYNEQF

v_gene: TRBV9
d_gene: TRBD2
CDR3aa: ASSLGLAGGQETQY

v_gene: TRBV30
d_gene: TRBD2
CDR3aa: AWSVGTSGSPRDTQY

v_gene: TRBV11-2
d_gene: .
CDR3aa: ASSLGSALGHSNTEAF

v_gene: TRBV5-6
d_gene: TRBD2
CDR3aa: ASSWGLAGVPGEQY

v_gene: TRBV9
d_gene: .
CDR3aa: ASSGRGNTEAF

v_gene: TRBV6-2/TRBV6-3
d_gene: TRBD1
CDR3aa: ASSQLQGVEQF

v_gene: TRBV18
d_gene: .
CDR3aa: ASSSEGYTEAF

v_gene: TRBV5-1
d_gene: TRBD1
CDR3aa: ASSADRGLATTNEKLF

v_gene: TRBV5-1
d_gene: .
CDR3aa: ASSLGGSTGELF

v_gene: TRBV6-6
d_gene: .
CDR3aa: ASSKFRQANEKLF

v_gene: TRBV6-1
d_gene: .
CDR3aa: ASSERSSNQPQH

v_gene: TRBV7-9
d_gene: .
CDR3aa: ASSREDLGYT

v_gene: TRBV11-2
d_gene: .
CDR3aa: ASRLQGSEQF

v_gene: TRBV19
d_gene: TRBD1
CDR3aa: ASHSWTGGLSGNTIY

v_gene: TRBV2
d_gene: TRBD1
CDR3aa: ATTKDRGKGKLF

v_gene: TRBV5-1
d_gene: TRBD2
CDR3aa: ASSLVAGGNIQY

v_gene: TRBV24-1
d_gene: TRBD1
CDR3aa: ATSARMGQGFAGELF

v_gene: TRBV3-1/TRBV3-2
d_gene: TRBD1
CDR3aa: ASSQNYTGGYGNTIY

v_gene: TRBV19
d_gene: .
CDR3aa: ASSIGEQPQH

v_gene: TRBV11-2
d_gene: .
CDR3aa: ASNVMGNSPLH

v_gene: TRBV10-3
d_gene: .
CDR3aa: AISDRQMNTEAF

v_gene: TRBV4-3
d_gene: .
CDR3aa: ASSRRSGEPYEQY